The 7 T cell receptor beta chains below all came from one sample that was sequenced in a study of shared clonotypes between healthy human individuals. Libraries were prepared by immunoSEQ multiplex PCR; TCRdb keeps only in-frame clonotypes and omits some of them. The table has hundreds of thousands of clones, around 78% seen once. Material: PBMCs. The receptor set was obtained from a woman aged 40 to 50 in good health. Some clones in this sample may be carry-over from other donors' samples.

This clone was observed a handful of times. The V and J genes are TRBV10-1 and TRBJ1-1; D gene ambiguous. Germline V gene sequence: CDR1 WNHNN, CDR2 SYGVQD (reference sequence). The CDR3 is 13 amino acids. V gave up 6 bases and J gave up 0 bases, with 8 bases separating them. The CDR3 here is CASSPTVNTEAFF. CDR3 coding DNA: TGCGCCAGCAGCCCGACGGTGAACACTGAAGCTTTCTTT.

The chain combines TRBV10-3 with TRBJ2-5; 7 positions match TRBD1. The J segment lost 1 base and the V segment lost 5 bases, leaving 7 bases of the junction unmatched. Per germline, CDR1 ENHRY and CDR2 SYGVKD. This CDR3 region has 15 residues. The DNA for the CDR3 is TGTGCCATCAGTCGGGACAGCCCCTTCCAAGAGACCCAGTACTTC. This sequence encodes CAISRDSPFQETQYF.

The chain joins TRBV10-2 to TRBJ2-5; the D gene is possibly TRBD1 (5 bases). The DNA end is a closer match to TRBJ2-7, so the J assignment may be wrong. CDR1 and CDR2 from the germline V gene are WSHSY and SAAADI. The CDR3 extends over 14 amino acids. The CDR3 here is CASSDSDTATEQYF. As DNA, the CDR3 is TGCGCCAGCAGTGACTCGGACACCGCGACCGAGCAGTACTTC.

CDR3 sequence: CASSPRDFSEAFF. CDR3 nucleotide sequence: TGTGCCAGCTCACCTAGGGACTTTTCTGAAGCTTTCTTT. The J gene is TRBJ1-1, the V gene TRBV18; perhaps TRBD1 as D (5 bases). The CDR3 consists of 13 residues. Trimming removed 3 bases at V and 6 bases at J, with 11 bases between. Germline-derived CDR1 and CDR2 are KGHSH and LQKENI. Variable domain in full (rest from reference TRBV18 and TRBJ1-1): NAGVMQNPRHLVRRRGQEARLRCSPMKGHSHVYWYRQLPEEGLKFMVYLQKENIIDESGMPKERFSAEFPKEGPSILRIQQVVRGDSAAYFCASSPRDFSEAFFGQGTRLTVV.

CDR3 DNA: TGTGCCAGCAGTCAATTAGCGGGAGTGGGGAATGAGCAGTTCTTC. It yields the protein CASSQLAGVGNEQFF. V usage is TRBV27 and J usage is TRBJ2-1; 9 bases are a match to TRBD2. V lost 5 bases, J lost 7 bases, and 9 bases stayed unmatched. Germline CDR1 and CDR2: MNHEY and SMNVEV (reference sequence). This CDR3 region has 15 residues.

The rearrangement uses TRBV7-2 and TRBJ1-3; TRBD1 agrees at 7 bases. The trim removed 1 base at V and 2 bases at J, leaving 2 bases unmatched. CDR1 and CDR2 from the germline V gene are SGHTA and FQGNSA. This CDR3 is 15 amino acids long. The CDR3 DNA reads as TGTGCCAGCAGCTTAGACAGGGGAGCTGGAAACACCATATATTTT. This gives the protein CASSLDRGAGNTIYF.

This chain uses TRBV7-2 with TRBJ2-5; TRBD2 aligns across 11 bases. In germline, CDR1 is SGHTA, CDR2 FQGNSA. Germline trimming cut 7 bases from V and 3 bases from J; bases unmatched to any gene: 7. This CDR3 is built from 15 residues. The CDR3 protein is CASTGLAGMEETQYF. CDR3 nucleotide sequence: TGTGCCAGCACCGGACTAGCGGGTATGGAAGAGACCCAGTACTTC.